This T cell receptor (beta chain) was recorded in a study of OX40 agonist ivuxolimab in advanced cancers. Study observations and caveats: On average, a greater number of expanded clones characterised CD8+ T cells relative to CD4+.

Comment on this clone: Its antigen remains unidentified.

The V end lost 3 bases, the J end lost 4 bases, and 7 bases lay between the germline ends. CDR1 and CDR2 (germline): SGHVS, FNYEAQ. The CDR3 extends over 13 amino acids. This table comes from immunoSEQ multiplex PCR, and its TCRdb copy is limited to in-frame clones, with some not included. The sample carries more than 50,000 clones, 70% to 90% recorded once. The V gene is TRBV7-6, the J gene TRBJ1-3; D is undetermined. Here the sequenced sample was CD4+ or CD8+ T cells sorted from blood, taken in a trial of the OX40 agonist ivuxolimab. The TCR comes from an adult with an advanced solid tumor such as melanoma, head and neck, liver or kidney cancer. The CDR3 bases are TGTGCCAGCAGCTTTCGCGCCGGAAACACCATATATTTT. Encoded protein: CASSFRAGNTIYF.